Here is one TCR beta chain with its context. These data are taken from a study of cytomegalovirus exposure and HLA in healthy donors. Vbeta (60) and Jbeta (13) primers were used in the PCR. The data were produced by immunoSEQ multiplex PCR, yet TCRdb's version contains in-frame clones alone and is incomplete. Here the sample spans some 100,000 clones, approximately 76% being singletons. The CDR3 covers 16 residues. V was trimmed by 5 bases and J by 4 bases, leaving 19 bases between them. Germline values: CDR1 SGHTA, CDR2 FQGTGA. What was sequenced was PBMCs. The chain recombines TRBV7-3 with TRBJ2-3, with D possibly being TRBD2 (7 bases). This clonotype was obtained from a woman between 50 and 59 years old in good health and CMV-seropositive. CDR3 in amino acids: CASSRAGGGGSDTQYF. CDR3 DNA sequence: TGTGCCAGCAGCCGGGCCGGGGGCGGGGGATCAGATACGCAGTATTTT. The whole variable domain, remainder taken from reference TRBV7-3 and TRBJ2-3, is GAGVSQTPSNKVTEKGKYVELRCDPISGHTALYWYRQSLGQGPEFLIYFQGTGAADDSGLPNDRFFAVRPEGSVSTLKIQRTERGDSAVYLCASSRAGGGGSDTQYFGPGTRLTVL.